Below, one TCR beta chain is given with its context. The target antigen is unknown. The germline V gene has CDR1 SEHNR and CDR2 FQNEAQ (reference sequence). CDR3 length: 14 amino acids. Trimming cost V 5 bases and J 2 bases; bases outside gene matches: 5. This entry comes from a study of cytomegalovirus exposure and HLA in healthy donors. Study findings and constraints: Several V segments, TRBV6-2 and TRBV6-3 among them, could not be told apart and were dropped.

PCR amplification relied on 60 Vbeta primers (plus 13 Jbeta primers). Some clones are missing from TCRdb's copy, which holds only in-frame ones; the method was immunoSEQ multiplex PCR. The data hold more than 30,000 clones, with 60% to 70% observed a single time. The sample comprised PBMCs. The J gene is TRBJ2-5, the V gene TRBV7-9; TRBD1 aligns across 7 bases. The TCR originated in a man aged 35-49 years in good health and CMV-seropositive. The DNA for the CDR3 is TGTGCCAGCAGCCGTCGGGGACAGCAAGAGACCCAGTACTTC. It is translated as CASSRRGQQETQYF.